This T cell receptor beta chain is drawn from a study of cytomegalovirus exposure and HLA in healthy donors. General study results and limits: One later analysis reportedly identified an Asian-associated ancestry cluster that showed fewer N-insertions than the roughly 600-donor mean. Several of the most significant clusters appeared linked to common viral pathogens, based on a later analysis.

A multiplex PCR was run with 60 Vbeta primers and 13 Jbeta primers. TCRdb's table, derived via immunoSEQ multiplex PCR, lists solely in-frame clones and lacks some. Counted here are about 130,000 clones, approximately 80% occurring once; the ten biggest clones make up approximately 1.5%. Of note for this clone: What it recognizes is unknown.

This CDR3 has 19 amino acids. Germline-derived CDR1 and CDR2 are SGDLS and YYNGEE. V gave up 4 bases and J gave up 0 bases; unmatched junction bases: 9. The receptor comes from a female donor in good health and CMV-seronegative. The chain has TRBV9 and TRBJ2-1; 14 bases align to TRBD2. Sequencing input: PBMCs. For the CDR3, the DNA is TGTGCCAGCAGCTACGGGACTAGCGGGAGTTCAAGCTCCTACAATGAGCAGTTCTTC. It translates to CASSYGTSGSSSSYNEQFF.